A selection of T cell receptor beta chains follows, all from one sample in a study of beta chain features in type 1 diabetes. Profiling relied on immunoSEQ multiplex PCR, and the TCRdb table lists in-frame clones only, not all of them. This sample has almost 350,000 clones, with approximately 10% found just once. The specimen sequenced was central memory CD4+ T cells from blood. These receptors were obtained from a man aged 25 to 45 with type 1 diabetes. CDR3s include the opening cysteine and the closing phenylalanine or tryptophan. Each record gives: V gene, J gene, clone size, D gene, CDR3 DNA, CDR3 protein. The D gene is left open where the match is weak. Part of the rows lack a size; the others show once, few, many or a class for expanded clones.

V: TRBV23-1
J: TRBJ2-3
size: -
D: -
DNA: TGCGCCAGCACTCAAGCGGTCGGGGGCACAGATACGCAGTATTTT
CDR3: CASTQAVGGTDTQYF

V: TRBV29-1
J: TRBJ2-4
size: -
D: TRBD1
DNA: TGCAGCGCCGGGACAGGGGGCAAAAACATTCAGTACTTC
CDR3: CSAGTGGKNIQYF

V: TRBV25-1
J: TRBJ2-5
size: -
D: -
DNA: TGTGCCAGCAGTGAATCTCGGGGAATCAGACAAGAGACCCAGTACTTC
CDR3: CASSESRGIRQETQYF

V: TRBV9
J: TRBJ1-6
size: -
D: TRBD1
DNA: TGTGCCAGCAGCGTATCGGGACAGGGAAATTCACCCCTCCACTTT
CDR3: CASSVSGQGNSPLHF

V: TRBV7-2
J: TRBJ2-1
size: -
D: -
DNA: TGTGCCAGCAGCTTAGCGCTTGGGGCCCGGTCCTACAATGAGCAGTTCTTC
CDR3: CASSLALGARSYNEQFF

V: TRBV10-3
J: TRBJ1-2
size: -
D: TRBD1
DNA: TGTGCCATCAGGGGGGGACAGGCTCATGGCTACACCTTC
CDR3: CAIRGGQAHGYTF

V: TRBV30
J: TRBJ1-2
size: -
D: TRBD1
DNA: TGTGCCTGGAGTGCACCGTCCACAGGGGGCTCGGATGGCTACACCTTC
CDR3: CAWSAPSTGGSDGYTF

V: TRBV5-6
J: TRBJ1-6
size: few
D: -
DNA: TGTGCCAGCAGCTTCGGCGGACTGATCAATTCACCCCTCCACTTT
CDR3: CASSFGGLINSPLHF

V: TRBV7-9
J: TRBJ2-5
size: -
D: -
DNA: TGTGCCAGCAGCTTAGATCCTGTTAGGGAGACCCAGTACTTC
CDR3: CASSLDPVRETQYF

V: TRBV6-1
J: TRBJ1-2
size: few
D: -
DNA: TGTGCCAGCAGTGAGCTGGATAACTATGGCTACACCTTC
CDR3: CASSELDNYGYTF

V: TRBV2
J: TRBJ1-2
size: -
D: -
DNA: TGTGCCAGCAGTGAGGGCCGGTTCTATGGCTACACCTTC
CDR3: CASSEGRFYGYTF

V: TRBV11-2
J: TRBJ1-6
size: -
D: TRBD1
DNA: TGTGCCAGCAGCTTAGAGACAGGGGCCTCACCCCTCCACTTT
CDR3: CASSLETGASPLHF

V: TRBV11-3
J: TRBJ2-3
size: -
D: -
DNA: TGTGCCAGCAGCGGCAGGGTGGCGGCTACGCAGTATTTT
CDR3: CASSGRVAATQYF

V: TRBV18
J: TRBJ2-4
size: few
D: -
DNA: TGTGCCAGCTCTCCTAAGACTGATTCAAGGGGCATTCAGTACTTC
CDR3: CASSPKTDSRGIQYF

V: TRBV29-1
J: TRBJ2-1
size: few
D: -
DNA: TGCAGCGTTGAAATTTATGGATTAGGTCGGTTCTTC
CDR3: CSVEIYGLGRFF

V: TRBV4-3
J: TRBJ1-5
size: few
D: -
DNA: TGCGCCAGCAGCCAAGACGGGGGCAATCAGCCCCAGCATTTT
CDR3: CASSQDGGNQPQHF

V: TRBV5-6
J: TRBJ1-2
size: -
D: -
DNA: TGTGCCAGCAGCTTGAGCCCAGGCTTCGGCTACACCTTC
CDR3: CASSLSPGFGYTF

V: TRBV4-1
J: TRBJ2-1
size: few
D: -
DNA: TGCGCCAGCAGCCAAGATCATCAGCGGAGGGGAAATGAGCAGTTCTTC
CDR3: CASSQDHQRRGNEQFF

V: TRBV21-1
J: TRBJ1-2
size: -
D: -
DNA: TGTGCCATACAGGGGAACTATGGCTACACCTTC
CDR3: CAIQGNYGYTF

V: TRBV5-4
J: TRBJ1-1
size: -
D: -
DNA: TGTGCCAGCAGCCCGACTGAGGCCAACACTGAAGCTTTCTTT
CDR3: CASSPTEANTEAFF

V: TRBV19
J: TRBJ2-1
size: many
D: -
DNA: TGTGCCAGTAGTATGAACAGGCTCAATGAGCAGTTCTTC
CDR3: CASSMNRLNEQFF

V: TRBV5-1
J: TRBJ2-5
size: few
D: -
DNA: TGCGCCAGCAGCTTGGAGGCAGTACCAGAGACCCAGTACTTC
CDR3: CASSLEAVPETQYF